The T cell receptor beta chain described here comes from a study of T cell responses to AZD1222 COVID-19 vaccine. Method: immunoSEQ multiplex PCR; TCRdb's copy keeps in-frame clones and lacks some. The sample holds 100,000 to 150,000 clones; roughly 88% are singletons and the top ten take more than 5.5%. The CDR3 has 13 amino acids. The ends lost 4 bases at V and 5 bases at J; junction bases unmatched: 5. Germline V CDR1 and CDR2: SGHNT, YYREEE (reference sequence). The source was peripheral blood, collected on day 0 of AZD1222 vaccination. This chain connects TRBV5-4 to TRBJ1-2; TRBD1 aligns across 7 bases. The TCR was taken from an adult in good health. CDR3 nucleotides: TGTGCCAGCAGCACCGGGACAGAGTATGGCTACACCTTC. Translating it yields CASSTGTEYGYTF. Using reference TRBV5-4 and TRBJ1-2 for the parts outside the CDR3, the full variable domain is ETGVTQSPTHLIKTRGQQVTLRCSSQSGHNTVSWYQQALGQGPQFIFQYYREEENGRGNFPPRFSGLQFPNYSSELNVNALELDDSALYLCASSTGTEYGYTFGSGTRLTVV.